These 16 T cell receptor beta chains were sequenced from one sample in a study of response to subunit inactivated influenza vaccine. TCRdb independently ran MiXCR on the RT-PCR reads; one entry per CDR3 protein. The sample yields some 850,000 distinct CDR3 sequences, around a sixth seen once. The sample was PBMCs from blood, taken 4 to 6 days after vaccination. The receptors were sampled from a man in his forties or fifties who received an inactivated influenza vaccine.

This CDR3 is CSAIGRHGYTF. CDR3 DNA: TGCAGTGCTATAGGTCGGCATGGCTACACCTTC. This rearrangement joins TRBV20-1 to TRBJ1-2; D call uncertain. The ends were cut back, 4 bases at V and 6 bases at J, with 9 bases in the middle. The CDR3 length is 11 residues. Looked up from germline, CDR1 is DFQATT and CDR2 is SNEGSKA (reference sequence).

This chain connects TRBV5-1 to TRBJ2-1; 8 positions match TRBD2. Trimming removed 2 bases from V and 6 bases from J; junction bases left unmatched: 7. Germline V CDR1 and CDR2: SGHRS, YFSETQ. The CDR3 loop spans 15 amino acids. The CDR3 here is CASSFGPGGSNEQFF. Here the CDR3 DNA reads TGCGCCAGCAGCTTTGGTCCGGGAGGGAGCAATGAGCAGTTCTTC.

This clonotype was seen more than once but under ten times. The V call is TRBV29-1, the J call TRBJ1-2; D not resolved. Per germline, CDR1 SQVTM and CDR2 ANQGSEA. CDR3 length: 10 amino acids. V dropped 1 base and J dropped 8 bases, with 5 bases sitting between them. The CDR3 loop is CSVEGNGYTF. The CDR3 nucleotides read TGCAGCGTTGAAGGGAACGGCTACACCTTC.

This clonotype occurred a few times. The CDR3 nucleotides are TGTGCCAGCAGCTTTGGGACTATGGCTGGGGAGCAGTACTTC. As protein: CASSFGTMAGEQYF. The chain combines TRBV5-6 with TRBJ2-7, with TRBD2 matching over 7 bases. CDR1 SGHDT and CDR2 YYEEEE come from the germline V gene. The CDR3 loop spans 14 amino acids. Trimming removed 2 bases from V and 7 bases from J; junction bases left unmatched: 9. The full variable domain, with the rest looked up from reference TRBV5-6 and TRBJ2-7, is DAGVTQSPTHLIKTRGQQVTLRCSPKSGHDTVSWYQQALGQGPQFIFQYYEEEERQRGNFPDRFSGHQFPNYSSELNVNALLLGDSALYLCASSFGTMAGEQYFGPGTRLTVT.

V and J are TRBV28 and TRBJ2-2; 7 nucleotides align to TRBD1. V trimming: 5 bases; J trimming: 2 bases; junction bases outside the gene matches: 8. Germline V gene lookup returns CDR1 MDHEN and CDR2 SYDVKM. The CDR3 runs to 16 residues. The CDR3 loop reads CASSPTGTVNTGELFF. The CDR3 region has the DNA TGTGCCAGCAGTCCAACTGGGACAGTTAACACCGGGGAGCTGTTTTTT.

On this clonotype: A much more abundant neighbour one base away suggests this may be a read error. The rearrangement joins TRBV11-2 to TRBJ2-2; 9 bases align to TRBD1. Germline CDR1 SGHAT, CDR2 FQNNGV. The CDR3 totals 16 residues. The CDR3 DNA is TGTTCCAGCAGCCTCCTTCCGGGACAGGGTGGTGGGGAGCTGTTTTTT. Protein product: CSSSLLPGQGGGELFF.

The table lists this clonotype with a few counts. The chain combines TRBV28 with TRBJ2-5; 11 positions agree with TRBD2. This CDR3 has 17 amino acids. Germline V CDR1 and CDR2: MDHEN, SYDVKM. J was trimmed by 4 bases and V by 4 bases; bases with no gene match: 11. In DNA, the CDR3 is TGTGCCAGCAGTTCCCGACTGGGACTAGCGGCAAGAGAGACCCAGTACTTC. The encoded protein is CASSSRLGLAARETQYF.

The rearrangement uses TRBV29-1 and TRBJ2-5; no clear D. Germline V lookup: CDR1 SQVTM, CDR2 ANQGSEA. Trimming took 4 bases from V and 4 from J, leaving 13 bases between them. The CDR3 contains 13 residues. The CDR3 DNA is TGCAGCGTTGGAGATACCTGGGGAGAGACCCAGTACTTC. This translates into CSVGDTWGETQYF.

This clonotype was seen more than once but under ten times. V gene TRBV7-2 combines with J gene TRBJ1-1, with 8 nucleotides matching TRBD1. The CDR3 sequence is 15 residues long. The V gene end was trimmed by 4 bases and the J gene end by 1 base; junction bases not matched to a gene: 5. Germline lookup yields CDR1 SGHTA and CDR2 FQGNSA. CDR3 sequence reads: CASSYRTGRNTEAFF. The CDR3 DNA follows: TGTGCCAGCAGCTACCGGACAGGGAGGAACACTGAAGCTTTCTTT.

This rearrangement joins TRBV9 to TRBJ2-7; possible D gene TRBD1, 6 bases. This CDR3 region has 16 residues. Germline CDR1 and CDR2: SGDLS and YYNGEE. V shed 0 bases and J shed 2 bases, with 15 bases lying between them. Here the CDR3 DNA reads TGTGCCAGCAGCGTAGCTGGGGACACCACGACCTACGAGCAGTACTTC. This codes for CASSVAGDTTTYEQYF.

The chain recombines TRBV7-8 with TRBJ1-1; no reliable D call. In germline, CDR1 is SGHVS, CDR2 FQNEAQ. Trimming shortened V by 5 bases and J by 8 bases, and 21 bases separated the two germline ends. The CDR3 spans 15 residues. The chain's CDR3 is CASSPNYRYEGEAFF. The CDR3 nucleotides are TGTGCCAGCAGCCCGAATTACCGGTACGAAGGAGAAGCTTTCTTT.

The chain carries TRBV5-1 and TRBJ2-1, with D uncertain. Trimming removed 0 bases from V and 5 bases from J, with 12 bases in between. Looked up from germline, CDR1 is SGHRS and CDR2 is YFSETQ. The CDR3 is 15 amino acids. CDR3 coding DNA: TGCGCCAGCAGCTTGGCCCGTGGGATTAACAATGAGCAGTTCTTC. This codes for CASSLARGINNEQFF.

This clonotype was seen more than once but under ten times. The chain recombines TRBV12-3 or TRBV12-4 with TRBJ1-1; D not certain. Trimming pared 6 bases from V and 1 base from J, leaving 3 bases between. The CDR3 length is 11 residues. CDR3 sequence: CASSENTEAFF. The CDR3, as DNA: TGTGCCAGCAGCGAGAACACTGAAGCTTTCTTT.

A few counts support this clonotype. The gene calls are TRBV5-1 and TRBJ2-1; tentative D call: TRBD1 (5 bases). This CDR3 region has 15 residues. V lost 0 bases and J lost 5, with 12 bases in between. Germline V gene data show CDR1 as SGHRS and CDR2 as YFSETQ. CDR3 DNA: TGCGCCAGCAGCTTGGGCTCAGGGAAGGACAATGAGCAGTTCTTC. It codes for CASSLGSGKDNEQFF.

The chain uses TRBV20-1 and TRBJ1-6; 9 nucleotides agree with TRBD1. This CDR3 is built from 15 residues. Germline V gene data show CDR1 as DFQATT and CDR2 as SNEGSKA (reference sequence). V shed 4 bases, J shed 4 bases, and the junction held 5 bases outside the gene matches. The CDR3: CSANGQGNYNSPLHF. The CDR3 DNA is TGCAGTGCTAACGGACAGGGGAATTATAATTCACCCCTCCACTTT.

The chain joins TRBV28 to TRBJ2-7; TRBD2 might be the D (8 bases). The germline V gene encodes CDR1 MDHEN and CDR2 SYDVKM. The CDR3 has 15 residues. Trimming took 6 bases from V and 3 from J, leaving 18 bases between them. The CDR3 DNA is TGTGCCAGCAGCCAGGGACTAGGGGGCCTCTACGAGCAGTACTTC. Translated, it gives CASSQGLGGLYEQYF.